The sequence of this TCR beta chain was determined in a study of Ad26.COV2.S vaccination and SARS-CoV-2 variants. Some clones are missing from TCRdb's copy, which holds only in-frame ones; the method was immunoSEQ multiplex PCR. The sample consists of 350,000 to 500,000 clones, 75% to 95% of them appearing once. The CDR3 runs 18 residues. V lost 5 bases to trimming and J lost 0 bases; unmatched junction nucleotides: 12. Germline lookup yields CDR1 MDHEN and CDR2 SYDVKM. Treatment described: 19 received Ad26.COV2.S at low or high dose, single or two shots; about five received placebo; per-sample allocation not given. Samples came from day 63 after the first vaccine or placebo injection.

V is TRBV28 and J is TRBJ2-7; 11 bases match TRBD2. Specimen: peripheral blood, collected in a trial of Ad26.COV2.S vaccine versus placebo. The sequence derives from a person aged 18 to 65 who received the Ad26.COV2.S COVID-19 vaccine or a placebo. The CDR3 nucleotides are TGTGCCAGCAGTGCTTATTTCGCTAGCGGGGGGAGCTCCTACGAGCAGTACTTC. This translates into CASSAYFASGGSSYEQYF.